The sequence of this T cell receptor (beta chain) was determined in a study of shared clonotypes between healthy human individuals. Sorted-subset replicate PCR reactions contained roughly 200 ng DNA, corresponding to some 30,000 T cell genomes. Here immunoSEQ multiplex PCR was the method, and the copy in TCRdb shows in-frame clones only, minus some. The repertoire includes some 1.5 million clones, approximately 98% of them detected once, and 0.4% to 0.45% sits in the top ten. The germline V gene has CDR1 SNHLY and CDR2 FYNNEI. This CDR3 has 14 residues. The trim removed 8 bases at V and 2 bases at J, leaving 8 bases unmatched.

The chain couples TRBV2 to TRBJ2-7, with 8 bases fitting TRBD1. Sequencing used naive CD4+ T cells sorted from blood. Noted subset: CD45RA+ positively selected. The receptor was isolated from a man younger than 40 in good health. DNA of the CDR3: TGTGCCAGCGAGGATACAGGGGGTCCCTACGAGCAGTACTTC. It is translated as CASEDTGGPYEQYF.